This T cell receptor (beta chain) was captured by sequencing in a study of shared clonotypes between healthy human individuals. About 28,000 T cell genomes, or about 0.3 ug DNA, went into replicate PCRs of unsorted PBMC. The table came from immunoSEQ multiplex PCR; TCRdb's copy has only in-frame clones and leaves some out. The sample has 520,000 or so clones; more than 65% are singletons. Germline V gene lookup returns CDR1 MNHNS and CDR2 SASEGT. The length of the CDR3 is 15 residues. Trimming cost V 0 bases and J 9 bases; bases outside gene matches: 9. The chain couples TRBV6-1 to TRBJ2-7; 9 nucleotides align to TRBD2. The sequence came from a woman in her thirties or forties in good health. Some clones in this sample may be carry-over from other donors' samples. Material for sequencing was PBMCs. The CDR3 nucleotides read TGTGCCAGCAGTGAAGCGGCGGGAGGGTCGGGGAGGCAGTACTTC. Residues: CASSEAAGGSGRQYF.